One and the same sample provided the 14 T cell receptor beta chains below, sequenced in a study of T-cell reconstitution after alpha-beta-depleted transplantation in children (dated by TCRdb to 2016 to 2017). Library prep was done by PCR. Instrument used: Illumina HiSeq 2500. TCR libraries were prepared with molecular barcoding, using unique molecular identifiers to normalize TCRbeta repertoire quantification. TCRdb ran its own pipeline on the public reads, namely fastp trimming at Q25 and MiXCR clone calling, and kept in-frame beta chains. Rows are combined by CDR3 protein, so each entry shows the most common genes and DNA. The sample contains 90,000 to 130,000 distinct CDR3 sequences, 10% of them found a single time. The ten largest clonotypes hold about 7.3% of the sample. The input for sequencing was PBMCs from the stem cell graft donor, taken from the stem cell graft. The receptors derive from a human donor who donated a stem cell graft to a child with acute lymphoblastic leukemia.

The table lists this clonotype with many counts. The chain couples TRBV20-1 to TRBJ1-1; D is unresolved. The CDR3 is 11 residues long. The V and J ends lost 2 bases and 2 bases respectively, with 3 bases between them. Germline lookup yields CDR1 DFQATT and CDR2 SNEGSKA (reference sequence). CDR3 DNA sequence: TGCAGTGCTAGATCCAACACTGAAGCTTTCTTT. Protein product: CSARSNTEAFF.

This clonotype appeared many times. V is TRBV20-1 and J is TRBJ2-7, with 10 bases lining up with TRBD2. Trimming took 0 bases from V and 7 from J; bases not matched to a gene: 6. This CDR3 has 14 amino acids. Germline V lookup: CDR1 DFQATT, CDR2 SNEGSKA (reference sequence). The CDR3 nucleotides read TGCAGTGCTAGAGATAGGACTAGCGGACGAGAGCAGTACTTC. As protein: CSARDRTSGREQYF.

This clonotype has a count of ten or more. The J gene is TRBJ1-6, the V gene TRBV5-1, with 10 bases lining up with TRBD1. The germline V gene has CDR1 SGHRS and CDR2 YFSETQ. The trim removed 0 bases at V and 8 bases at J, leaving 8 bases unmatched. The length of the CDR3 is 17 residues. CDR3 residues: CASSLGETGGFDSPLHF. The CDR3 bases are TGCGCCAGCAGCTTGGGTGAGACAGGGGGCTTTGATTCACCCCTCCACTTT.

This clonotype was seen ten or more times. At one end the junction does not follow the germline gene, possibly because of a read error. The chain carries TRBV7-2 and TRBJ2-7; 14 nucleotides line up with TRBD2. The CDR3 is made up of 17 amino acids. CDR1 SGHTA and CDR2 FQGNSA come from the germline V gene. CDR3 residues: CASSLAGLAGVSYEQYF. The CDR3, as DNA: TGTGCCAGCAGCCTAGCGGGACTAGCGGGGGTATCGTACGAGCAGTACTTC.

This clonotype was picked up many times. V gene TRBV15 combines with J gene TRBJ1-1, with TRBD1 as a possible D gene (6 bases). This CDR3 has 15 amino acids. Trimming pared 5 bases from V and 1 base from J, leaving 14 bases between. Germline V CDR1 and CDR2: LNHNV, YYDKDF (reference sequence). Here the CDR3 DNA reads TGTGCCACCAGCGGCTACGGGACATCGAACACTGAAGCTTTCTTT. It codes for CATSGYGTSNTEAFF.

This clonotype showed up many times. The V and J genes are TRBV4-3 and TRBJ2-2; D might be TRBD1 or TRBD2, each matching 5 bases. Trimming took off 4 bases at V and 7 bases at J, with 16 bases between the two ends. Germline V gene sequence: CDR1 LGHNA, CDR2 YSLEER. The length of the CDR3 is 15 residues. The CDR3: CASSLSGTLVGELFF. Written as DNA, the CDR3 is TGCGCCAGCAGCCTTTCCGGGACCCTCGTCGGGGAGCTGTTTTTT.

This clonotype was seen repeatedly, ten times or more. The chain employs TRBV6-2 or TRBV6-3 and TRBJ2-2; D is uncertain. V was pared by 7 bases and J by 4 bases, with 4 bases between. The CDR3 is 11 residues long. The germline V gene encodes CDR1 MNHEY and CDR2 SVGEGT. CDR3 protein: CASTRTGELFF. CDR3 sequence (DNA): TGTGCCAGCACCCGCACCGGGGAGCTGTTTTTT.

The sample holds many counts of this clonotype. CDR3 sequence reads: CASFPGTSGSYNEQFF. The CDR3, as DNA: TGTGCCAGCTTTCCCGGGACTAGCGGGAGTTACAATGAGCAGTTCTTC. The chain recombines TRBV9 with TRBJ2-1, with 14 bases identical to TRBD2. Germline lookup yields CDR1 SGDLS and CDR2 YYNGEE. The CDR3 consists of 16 residues. Trimming removed 7 bases from V and 4 bases from J; junction bases left unmatched: 7.

This clonotype was seen ten or more times. The chain carries TRBV6-5 and TRBJ2-7; perhaps TRBD1 as D (6 bases). Germline assignment: CDR1 MNHEY and CDR2 SVGAGI. V dropped 3 bases and J dropped 3 bases, with 12 bases sitting between them. This CDR3 comprises 14 residues. The CDR3 spells CASSYGDTGYEQYF. Written as DNA, the CDR3 is TGTGCCAGCAGTTATGGGGACACAGGCTACGAGCAGTACTTC.

V usage is TRBV18 and J usage is TRBJ2-5, with D tentatively TRBD2 (5 bases). This CDR3 is 14 amino acids long. V was shortened by 1 base and J by 2 bases, with 8 bases between the two germline ends. Looked up from germline, CDR1 is KGHSH and CDR2 is LQKENI. CDR3 region: CASSPRGLQETQYF. The DNA of the CDR3 is TGTGCCAGCTCACCACGCGGACTGCAAGAGACCCAGTACTTC.

In its sample, this clonotype was seen many times. J is TRBJ2-7 and V is TRBV9, with D perhaps matching TRBD1 (6 bases). Germline CDR1 is SGDLS and CDR2 is YYNGEE. Trimming left V 4 bases short and J 6 bases short, with 17 bases between. The CDR3 covers 14 residues. The CDR3 sequence is CASSSQGQEGEQYF. Written as DNA, the CDR3 is TGTGCCAGCAGCTCCCAGGGACAAGAAGGCGAGCAGTACTTC.

Many counts were recorded for this clonotype. The V call is TRBV12-3 or TRBV12-4, the J call TRBJ1-3; D is unclear. V was shortened by 10 bases and J by 0 bases, with 10 bases between the two germline ends. The CDR3 runs to 13 residues. In DNA form, the CDR3 reads TGTGCCACCGGACTGGCCTCTGGAAACACCATATATTTT. This encodes CATGLASGNTIYF.

This clonotype was seen ten or more times. CDR3 sequence: CASSNTVRPSNQPQHF. CDR3 bases: TGTGCCAGCAGTAACACAGTACGCCCTAGCAATCAGCCCCAGCATTTT. The chain carries TRBV6-2 or TRBV6-3 and TRBJ1-5; D ambiguous. The CDR3 covers 16 residues. Trimming took 5 bases from V and 0 from J, leaving 14 bases between them. In germline, CDR1 is MNHEY, CDR2 SVGEGT.

This clonotype has a count of ten or more. The chain has TRBV10-3 and TRBJ2-3; 14 bases agree with TRBD2. The CDR3 runs 18 residues. V shed 6 bases and J 0 bases; nucleotides not matched to a gene: 8. Germline V lookup: CDR1 ENHRY, CDR2 SYGVKD. The CDR3 coding sequence is TGTGCCATCAGGGATAAGACTAGCGGGGGGGCCAGCACAGATACGCAGTATTTT. Its translation is CAIRDKTSGGASTDTQYF.